This TCR beta chain was recovered during a study of pediatric ulcerative colitis. The overall study: Disease was pancolitis in over 5 and left-sided in two, histology-confirmed.

Regarding the study as a whole: Ulcerative colitis patients shared more blood-rectal clones than controls.

Assay used: immunoSEQ multiplex PCR; TCRdb lists only in-frame clones, some missing. This sample has 15,000 to 20,000 clones; roughly 70% occur once, and the top ten carry around 3.6%. Rectal tissue came from one to two pinch biopsies taken at colonoscopy. Ulcerative colitis patients received no immunosuppressive medication before the diagnostic colonoscopy. The CDR3 sequence is 14 residues long. V was trimmed by 4 bases and J by 0 bases, leaving 10 bases between them. The V gene's germline CDR1 is SGHRS and CDR2 YFSETQ. To note about this clone: The antigen remains unidentified.

This sequence originates from a girl under 18 with moderate ulcerative colitis. Sequenced sample: gut tissue. The chain couples TRBV5-1 to TRBJ2-5, with D hard to call. CDR3 sequence (DNA): TGCGCCAGCAGCCCCTCTAGGAACCAAGAGACCCAGTACTTC. It codes for CASSPSRNQETQYF.